The source of this TCR beta chain is a study of shared clonotypes between healthy human individuals. Deep-level settings were used for running the assay. Sequencing used immunoSEQ multiplex PCR; TCRdb keeps in-frame clones, though not all of them. The sample records approximately 350,000 clones, approximately 79% being singletons. Donors comprised healthy HIV-negative adults lacking recent acute infections or vaccinations. Study-wide results and limits: The donor pool, a small one, limited the genetic and exposure-history diversity represented. Read depth was anticipated to influence clonotype sharing among donors.

V lost 0 bases and J 4 bases, leaving 15 bases between the germline ends. The CDR3 sequence is 15 residues long. The germline V gene has CDR1 SQVTM and CDR2 ANQGSEA. Turning to this clone: As yet, its antigen is unknown.

Sequencing was carried out using memory CD4+ T cells sorted from blood. Subset specified: CD45RA-negative fraction. This rearrangement joins TRBV29-1 to TRBJ1-2; D is uncertain. This TCR was sampled from a man aged 25 to 40 in good health. CDR3 amino acids: CSVEDSGVGSYGYTF. The DNA for the CDR3 is TGCAGCGTTGAAGACAGTGGGGTGGGTTCCTATGGCTACACCTTC.